The TCR beta chain under discussion was sequenced for a study of T cells after yellow fever vaccination. One entry per CDR3 protein results from TCRdb running MiXCR on the 5' RACE reads. Altogether around 600,000 distinct CDR3 sequences are present, 10% to 15% being singletons, with the ten largest covering 15%. This clonotype was observed a few times. The origin of this receptor is a man aged 25 to 40 who received the YFV17D yellow fever vaccine. The specimen comprised PBMCs, sampled on the day of the yellow fever booster vaccination.

CDR3 bases: TGTGCCACCAGCCCGAGGACTAGCGGGAGTCTTGAGCAGTACTTC. Protein: CATSPRTSGSLEQYF. The chain recombines TRBV15 with TRBJ2-7; TRBD2 matches 13 bases. The CDR3 sequence is 15 residues long. CDR1 and CDR2 from the germline V gene are LNHNV and YYDKDF (reference sequence). J was trimmed by 7 bases and V by 5 bases; bases with no gene match: 8.